The 20 T cell receptor beta chains given below trace back to one sample, sequenced in a study of T-cell memory formation after mild COVID-19. One entry per CDR3 protein, called by TCRdb with MiXCR from the 5' RACE reads. The sample shows about 360,000 distinct CDR3 sequences, approximately 15% of them seen only once. Sample: PBMCs or a T cell subset sorted from them (not recorded which). These receptors were taken from a young man who had mild COVID-19 (a few samples of this study predate the infection). Cell type and time point are not known.

This chain links TRBV19 with TRBJ2-1; D not resolved. Trimming took off 5 bases at V and 9 bases at J, with 14 bases between the two ends. CDR3 length: 13 amino acids. Germline CDR1 reads LNHDA; CDR2 reads SQIVND (reference sequence). CDR3 amino acids: CASSGRAGTEQFF. DNA for the CDR3: TGTGCCAGTAGTGGACGGGCAGGAACTGAGCAGTTCTTC. Full variable domain (rest looked up from reference TRBV19 and TRBJ2-1): DGGITQSPKYLFRKEGQNVTLSCEQNLNHDAMYWYRQDPGQGLRLIYYSQIVNDFQKGDIAEGYSVSREKKESFPLTVTSAQKNPTAFYLCASSGRAGTEQFFGPGTRLTVL.

This chain joins TRBV6-1 and TRBJ1-4; a weak D match, TRBD1 (6 bases). Germline loops: CDR1 MNHNS, CDR2 SASEGT. Between the trimmed V and J ends, which lost 7 bases and 6 bases, there was a span of 9 bases. The CDR3 runs to 12 residues. In nucleotides, the CDR3 is TGTGCCAGCAACAGGGCCGATGAAAAACTGTTTTTT. Amino acids: CASNRADEKLFF.

This clonotype occurred many times. The chain is built from TRBV6-5 and TRBJ2-1; 8 positions match TRBD1. The CDR3 length is 13 residues. With V trimmed by 6 bases and J by 5 bases, 3 bases remained unmatched. Germline CDR1 and CDR2: MNHEY and SVGAGI. The CDR3: CASSPDRDNEQFF. CDR3 in DNA: TGTGCCAGCAGCCCGGACAGGGACAATGAGCAGTTCTTC.

This chain uses TRBV4-2 with TRBJ1-5; D not certain. Trimming took 2 bases from V and 1 from J, leaving 9 bases between them. The germline V gene encodes CDR1 LGHNA and CDR2 YNFKEQ. This CDR3 is 15 amino acids long. The CDR3 is CASSQYEDSNQPQHF. The CDR3 DNA reads as TGTGCCAGCAGCCAATATGAGGACAGCAATCAGCCCCAGCATTTT.

This clonotype was seen more than once but under ten times. The chain is built from TRBV29-1 and TRBJ2-7; a weak D match, TRBD2 (7 bases). The V end was cut by 2 bases, the J end by 6 bases, with 23 bases between. The CDR3 is made up of 16 amino acids. Germline CDR1 SQVTM, CDR2 ANQGSEA. CDR3 DNA sequence: TGCAGCGTTGAATCCCCTAACCGAGGGGGGGAAGGCGAGCAGTACTTC. This translates into CSVESPNRGGEGEQYF.

V gene TRBV5-1 combines with J gene TRBJ2-1; 12 positions agree with TRBD2. With V trimmed by 3 bases and J by 6 bases, 7 bases remained unmatched. Per germline, CDR1 SGHRS and CDR2 YFSETQ. The CDR3 spans 16 residues. The CDR3: CASSSILAGGTNEQFF. The CDR3 region has the DNA TGCGCCAGCAGCTCCATACTAGCGGGGGGAACCAATGAGCAGTTCTTC.

This clonotype was counted a few times. The chain links TRBV5-5 to TRBJ2-1; TRBD2 agrees at 10 bases. The V segment lost 2 bases and the J segment 1 base; nucleotides outside the gene matches: 3. This CDR3 comprises 16 residues. Germline V gene sequence: CDR1 SGHKS, CDR2 YYEKEE (reference sequence). In nucleotides, the CDR3 is TGTGCCAGCAGCTTCCCGGGACTAGCGTCCTACAATGAGCAGTTCTTC. The encoded protein is CASSFPGLASYNEQFF.

V usage is TRBV6-6 and J usage is TRBJ2-3; 7 bases align to TRBD1. Per germline, CDR1 MNHNY and CDR2 SVGAGI (reference sequence). The CDR3 has 15 amino acids. Trimming removed 10 bases from V and 2 bases from J; junction bases left unmatched: 12. CDR3 coding DNA: TGTGCCACCGCGTTGGGACAGAGAGCCACAGATACGCAGTATTTT. Its protein is CATALGQRATDTQYF.

This rearrangement joins TRBV29-1 to TRBJ1-2; D uncertain. The CDR3 loop spans 10 amino acids. Germline V gene data show CDR1 as SQVTM and CDR2 as ANQGSEA. Trimming took off 6 bases at V and 6 bases at J, with 8 bases between the two ends. The CDR3 here is CSVARDGYTF. CDR3 DNA: TGCAGCGTCGCACGAGATGGCTACACCTTC.

There are a few counts of this clonotype. The rearrangement links TRBV14 to TRBJ2-3; TRBD2 matches at 7 bases. CDR3 length: 14 residues. Germline trimming cut 5 bases from V and 4 bases from J; bases unmatched to any gene: 6. The germline V gene encodes CDR1 SGHDN and CDR2 FVKESK. The CDR3 is CASSKSGAADTQYF. CDR3 coding DNA: TGTGCCAGCAGCAAAAGCGGGGCCGCAGATACGCAGTATTTT.

This clonotype was seen a handful of times. The V gene is TRBV3-1, the J gene TRBJ2-1; the match to TRBD2 covers 8 bases. This CDR3 is 14 amino acids long. The germline gives CDR1 LGHDT, CDR2 YNNKEL (reference sequence). J was trimmed by 4 bases and V by 2 bases; bases with no gene match: 1. CDR3 region: CASSQPGGYNEQFF. CDR3 nucleotide sequence: TGTGCCAGCAGCCAACCGGGGGGGTACAATGAGCAGTTCTTC.

This sequence joins TRBV11-2 and TRBJ2-5; D possibly corresponds to TRBD1 (6 bases). The CDR3 is 16 amino acids. Trimming pared 0 bases from V and 5 bases from J, leaving 16 bases between. CDR1 SGHAT and CDR2 FQNNGV come from the germline V gene. Written as DNA, the CDR3 is TGTGCCAGCAGCTTAGAAAGGGCAGGGGCATCGGAGACCCAGTACTTC. Its translation is CASSLERAGASETQYF. The full variable domain, rest sourced from reference TRBV11-2 and TRBJ2-5, is EAGVAQSPRYKIIEKRQSVAFWCNPISGHATLYWYQQILGQGPKLLIQFQNNGVVDDSQLPKDRFSAERLKGVDSTLKIQPAKLEDSAVYLCASSLERAGASETQYFGPGTRLLVL.

This clonotype has more than one count but fewer than ten. The rearrangement links TRBV6-1 to TRBJ1-5; D not certain. The V end lost 3 bases, the J end lost 9 bases, and 6 bases lay between the germline ends. This CDR3 is 11 amino acids long. Germline CDR1 reads MNHNS; CDR2 reads SASEGT. The CDR3 DNA reads TGTGCCAGCAGTGACGGTTGGCCCCAGCATTTT. Protein: CASSDGWPQHF.

This clonotype was seen only a few times. The chain couples TRBV5-1 to TRBJ1-1; D is unresolved. The germline gives CDR1 SGHRS, CDR2 YFSETQ. This CDR3 is built from 13 residues. V shed 1 base and J shed 5 bases, with 9 bases lying between them. The CDR3 coding sequence is TGCGCCAGCAGCTTGCTAATTTCAACTGAAGCTTTCTTT. It codes for CASSLLISTEAFF.

This chain links TRBV7-7 with TRBJ2-7; a weak D match, TRBD1 (5 bases). The length of the CDR3 is 15 residues. Per germline, CDR1 SSHAT and CDR2 FNYEAQ (reference sequence). V was clipped by 0 bases and J by 0 bases, with 9 bases between them. CDR3 bases: TGTGCCAGCAGCTTAGCCCCGGACACCTCCTACGAGCAGTACTTC. It specifies CASSLAPDTSYEQYF.

In its sample, this clonotype was seen many times. The CDR3, as DNA: TGCGCCAGCAGCGGATTATTCGGGGCCTTTTCCTACAATGAGCAGTTCTTC. The encoded protein is CASSGLFGAFSYNEQFF. The chain is built from TRBV5-1 and TRBJ2-1; D may match TRBD1 or TRBD2 (5 bases each). V dropped 4 bases and J dropped 1 base, with 18 bases sitting between them. From germline, CDR1 is SGHRS and CDR2 YFSETQ. CDR3 length: 17 residues.

This clonotype was detected a few times. The CDR3 reads CASSQVGRGPYEQYV. The CDR3 DNA reads TGTGCCAGCAGCCAAGTCGGCAGGGGGCCCTACGAGCAGTACGTC. The chain couples TRBV12-1 to TRBJ2-7; TRBD1, the table's D call, was not compared with the DNA. TRBV12-1 corresponds to a pseudogene. The length of the CDR3 is 15 residues.

Ten or more counts support this clonotype. The chain employs TRBV6-5 and TRBJ1-2; D unclear. Trimming took 5 bases from V and 1 from J, leaving 11 bases between them. The V gene's germline CDR1 is MNHEY and CDR2 SVGAGI. The CDR3 sequence is 14 residues long. The CDR3 nucleotides are TGTGCCAGCAGTCCCGGACGGGTTAACTATGGCTACACCTTC. It yields the protein CASSPGRVNYGYTF.

V usage is TRBV7-8 and J usage is TRBJ2-2; D not resolved. The ends were cut back, 0 bases at V and 5 bases at J, with 10 bases in the middle. Germline V CDR1 and CDR2: SGHVS, FQNEAQ. This CDR3 is built from 15 residues. CDR3 amino acids: CASSLAGMRTGELFF. CDR3 nucleotides: TGTGCCAGCAGCTTAGCAGGCATGAGGACCGGGGAGCTGTTTTTT.

This clonotype was detected a few times. The genes are TRBV7-6 and TRBJ2-3; 11 bases align to TRBD2. The CDR3 is made up of 16 amino acids. J was trimmed by 5 bases and V by 5 bases; bases with no gene match: 9. Looked up from germline, CDR1 is SGHVS and CDR2 is FNYEAQ. Here the CDR3 reads CASSPEGTSGRDTQYF. As DNA, the CDR3 is TGTGCCAGCAGCCCCGAGGGGACTAGCGGAAGAGATACGCAGTATTTT. The full variable domain, completed using reference TRBV7-6 and TRBJ2-3, is GAGVSQSPRYKVTKRGQDVALRCDPISGHVSLYWYRQALGQGPEFLTYFNYEAQQDKSGLPNDRFSAERPEGSISTLTIQRTEQRDSAMYRCASSPEGTSGRDTQYFGPGTRLTVL.